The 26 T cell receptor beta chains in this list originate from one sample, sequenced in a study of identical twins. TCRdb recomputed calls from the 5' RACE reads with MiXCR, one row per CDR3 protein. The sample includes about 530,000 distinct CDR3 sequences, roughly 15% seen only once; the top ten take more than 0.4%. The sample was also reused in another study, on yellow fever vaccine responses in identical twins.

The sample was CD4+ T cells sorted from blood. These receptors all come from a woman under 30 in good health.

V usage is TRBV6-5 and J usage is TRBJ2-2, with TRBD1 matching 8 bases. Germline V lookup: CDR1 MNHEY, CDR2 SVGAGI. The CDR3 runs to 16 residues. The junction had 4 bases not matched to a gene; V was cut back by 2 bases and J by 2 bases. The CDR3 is CASSYDRGLNTGELFF. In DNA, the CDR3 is TGTGCCAGCAGTTACGACAGGGGATTAAACACCGGGGAGCTGTTTTTT.

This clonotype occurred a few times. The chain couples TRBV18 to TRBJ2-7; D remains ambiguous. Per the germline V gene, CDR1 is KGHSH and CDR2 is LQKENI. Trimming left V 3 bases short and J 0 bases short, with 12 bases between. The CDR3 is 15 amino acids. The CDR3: CASSPQDQSSYEQYF. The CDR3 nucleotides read TGTGCCAGCTCACCCCAGGATCAGAGCTCCTACGAGCAGTACTTC.

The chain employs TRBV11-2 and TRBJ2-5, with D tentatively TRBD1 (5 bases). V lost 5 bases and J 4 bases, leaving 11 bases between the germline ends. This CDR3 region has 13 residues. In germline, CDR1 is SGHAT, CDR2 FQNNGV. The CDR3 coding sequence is TGTGCCAGCAGCAACAACAGGAGAGAGACCCAGTACTTC. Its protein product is CASSNNRRETQYF.

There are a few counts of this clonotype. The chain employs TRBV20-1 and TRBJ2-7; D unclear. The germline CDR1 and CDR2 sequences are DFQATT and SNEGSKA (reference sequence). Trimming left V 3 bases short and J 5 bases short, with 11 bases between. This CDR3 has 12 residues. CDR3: CSASSPVDEQYV. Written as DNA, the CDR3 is TGCAGTGCTAGCTCGCCAGTCGACGAGCAGTACGTC.

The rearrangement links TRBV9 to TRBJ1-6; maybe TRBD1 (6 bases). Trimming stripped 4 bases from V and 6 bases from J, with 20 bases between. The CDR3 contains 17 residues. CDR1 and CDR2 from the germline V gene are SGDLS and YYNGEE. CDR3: CASSPYDRPFPNSPLHF. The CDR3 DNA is TGTGCCAGCAGCCCCTACGACAGGCCGTTCCCTAATTCACCCCTCCACTTT.

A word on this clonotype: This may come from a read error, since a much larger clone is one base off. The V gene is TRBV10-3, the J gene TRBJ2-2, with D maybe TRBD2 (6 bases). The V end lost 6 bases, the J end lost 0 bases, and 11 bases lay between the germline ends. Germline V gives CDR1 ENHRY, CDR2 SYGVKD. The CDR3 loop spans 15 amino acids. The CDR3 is CAISAGRTNTGELFF. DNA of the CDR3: TGTGCCATCAGCGCGGGACGGACGAACACCGGGGAGCTGTTTTTT.

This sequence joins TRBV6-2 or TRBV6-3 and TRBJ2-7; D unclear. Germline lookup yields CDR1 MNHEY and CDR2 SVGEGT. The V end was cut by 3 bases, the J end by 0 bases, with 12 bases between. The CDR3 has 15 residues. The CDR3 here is CASSYSLLPSYEQYF. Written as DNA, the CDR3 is TGTGCCAGCAGTTATAGCTTGCTGCCCTCCTACGAGCAGTACTTC.

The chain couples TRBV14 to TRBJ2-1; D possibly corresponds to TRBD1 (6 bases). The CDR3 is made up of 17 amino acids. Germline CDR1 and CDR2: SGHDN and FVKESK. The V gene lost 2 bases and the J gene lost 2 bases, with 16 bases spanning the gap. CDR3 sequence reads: CASSQPTGTSTYNEQFF. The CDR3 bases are TGTGCCAGCAGCCAACCTACCGGGACATCAACCTACAATGAGCAGTTCTTC. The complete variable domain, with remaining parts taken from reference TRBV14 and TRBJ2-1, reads EAGVTQFPSHSVIEKGQTVTLRCDPISGHDNLYWYRRVMGKEIKFLLHFVKESKQDESGMPNNRFLAERTGGTYSTLKVQPAELEDSGVYFCASSQPTGTSTYNEQFFGPGTRLTVL.

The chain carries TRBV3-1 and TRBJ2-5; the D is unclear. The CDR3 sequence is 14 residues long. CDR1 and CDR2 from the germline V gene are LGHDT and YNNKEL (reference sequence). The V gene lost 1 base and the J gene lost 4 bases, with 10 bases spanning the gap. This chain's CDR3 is CASSQASLRETQYF. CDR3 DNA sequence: TGTGCCAGCAGCCAAGCCAGCCTGCGAGAGACCCAGTACTTC.

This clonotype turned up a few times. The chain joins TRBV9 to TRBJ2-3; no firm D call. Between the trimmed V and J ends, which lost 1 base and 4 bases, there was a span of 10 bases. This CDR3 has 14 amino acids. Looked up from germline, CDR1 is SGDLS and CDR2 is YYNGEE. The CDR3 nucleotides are TGTGCCAGCAGCGTAACGGTTGAAGCAGATACGCAGTATTTT. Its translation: CASSVTVEADTQYF.

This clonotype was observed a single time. This CDR3 is CATSDSGTSGGIYEQYF. CDR3 nucleotides: TGTGCCACCAGTGATTCCGGGACTAGCGGGGGGATCTACGAGCAGTACTTC. The chain links TRBV24-1 to TRBJ2-7; 15 nucleotides match TRBD2. The germline V gene encodes CDR1 KGHDR and CDR2 SFDVKD. The V gene end was trimmed by 2 bases and the J gene end by 3 bases; junction bases not matched to a gene: 4. The CDR3 is made up of 17 amino acids.

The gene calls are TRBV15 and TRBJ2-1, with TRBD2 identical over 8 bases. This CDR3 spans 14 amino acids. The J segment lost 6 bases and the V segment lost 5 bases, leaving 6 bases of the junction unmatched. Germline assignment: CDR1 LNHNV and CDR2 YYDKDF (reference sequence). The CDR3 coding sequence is TGTGCCACCAGCCCCGTCGGGACTAGCAATGAGCAGTTCTTC. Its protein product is CATSPVGTSNEQFF.

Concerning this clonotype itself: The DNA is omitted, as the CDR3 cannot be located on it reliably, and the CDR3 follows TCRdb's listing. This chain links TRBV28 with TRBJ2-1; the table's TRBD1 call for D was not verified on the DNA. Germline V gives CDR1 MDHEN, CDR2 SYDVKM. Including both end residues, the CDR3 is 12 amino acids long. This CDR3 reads CASSLFARGAVF.

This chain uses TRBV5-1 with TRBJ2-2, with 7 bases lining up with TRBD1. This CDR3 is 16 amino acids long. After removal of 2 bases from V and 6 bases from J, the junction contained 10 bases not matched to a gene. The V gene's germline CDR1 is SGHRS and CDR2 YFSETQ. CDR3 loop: CASSLDYKGAAGELFF. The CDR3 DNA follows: TGCGCCAGCAGCTTAGATTATAAGGGGGCCGCCGGGGAGCTGTTTTTT. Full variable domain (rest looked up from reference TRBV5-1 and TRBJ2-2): KAGVTQTPRYLIKTRGQQVTLSCSPISGHRSVSWYQQTPGQGLQFLFEYFSETQRNKGNFPGRFSGRQFSNSRSEMNVSTLELGDSALYLCASSLDYKGAAGELFFGEGSRLTVL.

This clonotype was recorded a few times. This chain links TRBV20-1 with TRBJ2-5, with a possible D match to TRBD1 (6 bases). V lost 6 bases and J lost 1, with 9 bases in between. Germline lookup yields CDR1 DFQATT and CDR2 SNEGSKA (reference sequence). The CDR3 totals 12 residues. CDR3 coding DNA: TGCAGTGCCGAGGACAGCCAAGAGACCCAGTACTTC. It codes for CSAEDSQETQYF.

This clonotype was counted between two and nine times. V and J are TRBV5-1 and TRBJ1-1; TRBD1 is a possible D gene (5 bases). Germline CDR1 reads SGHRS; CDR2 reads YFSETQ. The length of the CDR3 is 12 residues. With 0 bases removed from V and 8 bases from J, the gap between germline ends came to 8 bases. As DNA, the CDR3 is TGCGCCAGCAGCTTGGACTACAGGGAAGCTTTCTTT. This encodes CASSLDYREAFF.

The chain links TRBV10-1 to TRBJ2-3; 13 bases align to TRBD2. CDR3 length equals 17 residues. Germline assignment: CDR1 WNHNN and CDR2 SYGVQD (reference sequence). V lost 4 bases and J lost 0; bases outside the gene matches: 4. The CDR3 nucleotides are TGCGCCAGCAGTGGGACTAGCGGGAGCTTAAGCACAGATACGCAGTATTTT. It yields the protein CASSGTSGSLSTDTQYF.

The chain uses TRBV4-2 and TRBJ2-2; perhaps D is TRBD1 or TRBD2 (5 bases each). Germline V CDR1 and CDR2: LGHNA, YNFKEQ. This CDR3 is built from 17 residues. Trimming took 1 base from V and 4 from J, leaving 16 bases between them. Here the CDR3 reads CASSQGGWQGATGELFF. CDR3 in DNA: TGTGCCAGCAGCCAAGGCGGGTGGCAGGGTGCCACCGGGGAGCTGTTTTTT.

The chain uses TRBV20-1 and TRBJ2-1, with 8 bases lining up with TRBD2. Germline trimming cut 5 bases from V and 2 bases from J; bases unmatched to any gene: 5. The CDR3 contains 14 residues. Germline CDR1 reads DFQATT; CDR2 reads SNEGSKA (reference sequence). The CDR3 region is CSAHPGLAYNEQFF. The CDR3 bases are TGCAGTGCTCATCCGGGACTAGCCTACAATGAGCAGTTCTTC.

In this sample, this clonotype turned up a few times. CDR3 DNA sequence: TGTGCCAGCAGCCGGGGACAGCTGCACACTGAAGCTTTCTTT. Residues: CASSRGQLHTEAFF. The chain combines TRBV5-6 with TRBJ1-1, with 7 positions matching TRBD1. The V gene end was trimmed by 4 bases and the J gene end by 3 bases; junction bases not matched to a gene: 6. Germline V gene lookup returns CDR1 SGHDT and CDR2 YYEEEE. This CDR3 is built from 14 residues.

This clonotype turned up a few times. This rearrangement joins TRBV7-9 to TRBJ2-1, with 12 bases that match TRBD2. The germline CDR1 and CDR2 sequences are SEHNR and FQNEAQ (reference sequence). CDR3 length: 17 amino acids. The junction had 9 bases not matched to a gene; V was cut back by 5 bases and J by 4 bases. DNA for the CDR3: TGTGCCAGCAGCCTCAGACTAGCGGGAGTAAAGTACAATGAGCAGTTCTTC. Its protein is CASSLRLAGVKYNEQFF.

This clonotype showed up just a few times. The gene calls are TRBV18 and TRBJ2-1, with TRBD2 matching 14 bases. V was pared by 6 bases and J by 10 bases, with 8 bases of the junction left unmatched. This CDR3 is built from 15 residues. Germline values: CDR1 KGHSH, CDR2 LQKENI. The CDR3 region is CASSPGTSGSSEQFF. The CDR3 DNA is TGTGCCAGCTCGCCCGGGACTAGCGGGAGTTCCGAGCAGTTCTTC.

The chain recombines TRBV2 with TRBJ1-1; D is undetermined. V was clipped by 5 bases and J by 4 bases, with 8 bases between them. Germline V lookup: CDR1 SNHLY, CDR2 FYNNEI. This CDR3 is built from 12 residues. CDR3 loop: CASSSDLTEAFF. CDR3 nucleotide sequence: TGTGCCAGCAGTTCGGACCTCACTGAAGCTTTCTTT.

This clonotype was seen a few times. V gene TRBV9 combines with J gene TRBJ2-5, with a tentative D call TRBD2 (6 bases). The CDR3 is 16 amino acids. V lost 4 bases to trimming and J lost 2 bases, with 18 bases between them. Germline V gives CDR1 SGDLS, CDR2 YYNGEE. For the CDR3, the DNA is TGTGCCAGCAGCCTAGCGTCCCTTGCCCCGCAAGAGACCCAGTACTTC. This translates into CASSLASLAPQETQYF.

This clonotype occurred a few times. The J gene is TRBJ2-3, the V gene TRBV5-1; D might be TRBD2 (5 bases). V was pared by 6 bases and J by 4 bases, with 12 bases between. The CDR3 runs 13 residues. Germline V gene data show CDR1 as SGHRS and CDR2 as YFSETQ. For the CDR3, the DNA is TGCGCCAGCACCCTACAGCGGCCAGATACGCAGTATTTT. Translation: CASTLQRPDTQYF.

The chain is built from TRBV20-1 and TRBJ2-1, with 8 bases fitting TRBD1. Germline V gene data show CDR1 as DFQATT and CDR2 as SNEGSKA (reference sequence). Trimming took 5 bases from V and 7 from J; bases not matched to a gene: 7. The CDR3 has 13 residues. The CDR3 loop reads CSAGLDRENEQFF. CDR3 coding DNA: TGCAGTGCTGGACTGGACAGGGAAAATGAGCAGTTCTTC.